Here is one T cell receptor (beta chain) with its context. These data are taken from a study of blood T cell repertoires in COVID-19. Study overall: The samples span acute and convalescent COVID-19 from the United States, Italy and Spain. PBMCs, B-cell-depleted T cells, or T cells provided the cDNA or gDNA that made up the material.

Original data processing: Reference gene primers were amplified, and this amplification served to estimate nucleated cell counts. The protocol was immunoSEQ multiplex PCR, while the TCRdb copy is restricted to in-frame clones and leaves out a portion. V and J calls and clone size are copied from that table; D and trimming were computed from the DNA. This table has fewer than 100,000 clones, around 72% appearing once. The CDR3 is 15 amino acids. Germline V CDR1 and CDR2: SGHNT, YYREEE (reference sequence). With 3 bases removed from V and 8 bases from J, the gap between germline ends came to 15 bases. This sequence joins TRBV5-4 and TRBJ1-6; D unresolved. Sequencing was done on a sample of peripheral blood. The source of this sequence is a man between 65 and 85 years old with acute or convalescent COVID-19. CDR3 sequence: CASSSGVSRDSPLHF. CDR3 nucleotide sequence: TGTGCCAGCAGCTCCGGGGTCAGCCGGGATTCACCCCTCCACTTT.